Listed below are T cell receptor beta chains from one sample, sequenced in a study of blood T cell repertoires in COVID-19. Method: immunoSEQ multiplex PCR; TCRdb's copy keeps in-frame clones and lacks some. The sample consists of 250,000 to 300,000 clones, roughly 90% of them appearing once. The sequenced material came from peripheral blood. Receptors were obtained from a woman aged 30 to 39 with COVID-19, enrolled during active disease. CDR3s include the opening cysteine and the closing phenylalanine or tryptophan. Each record gives: D gene, J gene, clone size, V gene, CDR3 DNA, CDR3 protein. D genes are given only for firm matches. Clone size is given for some rows only: seen once, a few or many times, or a class if the clone is expanded.

NA TRBJ1-5 NA TRBV11-2 TGTGCCAGCAGCTTAGGGGAGAGCATATCGGAGCCCCAGCATTTT CASSLGESISEPQHF
NA TRBJ2-7 few TRBV9 TGTGCCAGCAGCCGGGACTTGGGGTACGAGCAGTACTTC CASSRDLGYEQYF
NA TRBJ2-1 NA TRBV7-2 TGTGCCAGCAGCTTAACTGCCCCCAATGAGCAGTTCTTC CASSLTAPNEQFF
TRBD1 TRBJ1-5 NA TRBV7-2 TGTGCCAGCAGCTTAGACAGGGGGCTTCAGCCCCAGCATTTT CASSLDRGLQPQHF
TRBD2 TRBJ2-1 NA TRBV14 TGTGCCAGCAGCCACCAAGCGGGAGCGGCTGAGCAGTTCTTC CASSHQAGAAEQFF
NA TRBJ1-2 few TRBV28 TGTGCCAGCAGTTTCCCCGTGGGGGCTGGCTACACCTTC CASSFPVGAGYTF
NA TRBJ1-3 NA TRBV28 TGTGCCAGCAGAGGACAAGGCTCTGGAAACACCATATATTTT CASRGQGSGNTIYF
NA TRBJ1-5 NA TRBV6-5 TGTGCCAGCAGAACGGGGGAAAACCAGCCCCAGCATTTT CASRTGENQPQHF
NA TRBJ1-1 NA TRBV4-1 TGCGCCAGCAGCCAAGTAGGCGGTAACACTGAAGCTTTCTTT CASSQVGGNTEAFF
TRBD1 TRBJ2-2 NA TRBV9 TGTGCCAGCAGCGCCCCGGACAGGCCAGCCGGGGAGCTGTTTTTT CASSAPDRPAGELFF
TRBD2 TRBJ2-1 NA TRBV24-1 TGTGCCACCACAAGGGAGGGCGGTGAGCAGTTCTTC CATTREGGEQFF
NA TRBJ1-5 NA TRBV30 TGTGCCTGCGTAAGATCAGGCCACCTAAATCAGCCCCAGCATTTT CACVRSGHLNQPQHF
NA TRBJ2-7 NA TRBV12-3/TRBV12-4 TGTGCCAGCAGACCAGACAATTCCTACGAGCAGTACTTC CASRPDNSYEQYF
NA TRBJ1-2 once TRBV6-6 TGTGCCAGCAGTTCAGGTACAGGGATGAACTATGGCTACACCTTC CASSSGTGMNYGYTF
TRBD2 TRBJ2-5 NA TRBV30 TGTGCCCAAGCGGGAGTGGAGACCCAGTACTTC CAQAGVETQYF